This TCR beta chain was retrieved from a study of blood T cell repertoires in COVID-19. The wider study: Sample material is recorded as cDNA or gDNA derived from T cells, B-cell-depleted T cells, or PBMCs.

The germline V gene encodes CDR1 KGHSH and CDR2 LQKENI. V lost 3 bases and J lost 6, with 11 bases in between. The CDR3 is made up of 14 amino acids. A single count supports this clone. As processed by the authors: For nucleated cells, counts were estimated from reference gene primer amplification. Libraries were prepared by immunoSEQ multiplex PCR; TCRdb keeps only in-frame clonotypes and omits some of them. D and trimming come from the DNA, and the V and J calls and clone size come from that table. Of about 180,000 clones listed, roughly 87% were seen once; the top ten hold about 1.6%. This receptor was obtained from a woman between 45 and 60 years old with acute or convalescent COVID-19. The rearrangement joins TRBV18 to TRBJ1-4; D perhaps matches TRBD1 (6 bases). Sequenced sample: peripheral blood. The CDR3 sequence is CASSPDRGHEKLFF. The DNA for the CDR3 is TGTGCCAGCTCACCGGACAGAGGTCATGAAAAACTGTTTTTT. Variable domain in full (rest from reference TRBV18 and TRBJ1-4): NAGVMQNPRHLVRRRGQEARLRCSPMKGHSHVYWYRQLPEEGLKFMVYLQKENIIDESGMPKERFSAEFPKEGPSILRIQQVVRGDSAAYFCASSPDRGHEKLFFGSGTQLSVL.